A selection of T cell receptor beta chains follows, all from one sample in a study of T cells in Graves' hyperthyroidism and ophthalmopathy. TCRdb independently ran MiXCR on the multiplex PCR reads; one entry per CDR3 protein. This table has a few hundred thousand distinct CDR3 sequences, 14% appearing once. The sample was blood. The receptors were gathered from a woman in her 40s with Graves' hyperthyroidism. CDR3s include the opening cysteine and the closing phenylalanine or tryptophan. Fields, in order: D gene, clone size, V gene, J gene, CDR3 DNA, CDR3 protein. A D gene is named only where the DNA matches it firmly. Size tells how often a clone was seen (once, few, many) or the class of an expanded clone, and some rows leave it out.

D: TRBD1; size: -; V: TRBV6-1; J: TRBJ1-1; DNA: TGTGCCATCCGGGACAGGGGAGGGTACACTGAAGCTTTCTTT; CDR3: CAIRDRGGYTEAFF
D: TRBD2; size: few; V: TRBV5-1; J: TRBJ2-1; DNA: TGCGCCAGCAGCAATATAGCGGGAGGCCCCACCTACAATGAGCAGTTCTTC; CDR3: CASSNIAGGPTYNEQFF
D: -; size: many; V: TRBV11-2; J: TRBJ2-2; DNA: TGTGCCAGCAGCTTAGATGGCGTCGGGGCGAACAACGGGGAGCTGTTTTTT; CDR3: CASSLDGVGANNGELFF
D: -; size: many; V: TRBV6-1; J: TRBJ2-1; DNA: TGTGCCACGAAAAAAGGGGGGCAACTTTACAATGAGCAGTTCTTC; CDR3: CATKKGGQLYNEQFF
D: TRBD1; size: many; V: TRBV2; J: TRBJ2-3; DNA: TGTGCCAGCAGGCGGACAGGGGTTAGTTCAGTTACGCAGTATTTT; CDR3: CASRRTGVSSVTQYF
D: TRBD1; size: -; V: TRBV7-2; J: TRBJ2-1; DNA: TGTGCCAGCAGATCCGGGACAGGGGGCTTTGATGAGCAGTTCTTC; CDR3: CASRSGTGGFDEQFF
D: -; size: many; V: TRBV20-1; J: TRBJ2-5; DNA: TGCAGTGCTGACCCCTCAAGGCGGGTAGAAGAGACCCAGTACTTC; CDR3: CSADPSRRVEETQYF
D: -; size: many; V: TRBV18; J: TRBJ2-7; DNA: TGTGCCAGCTCACGGAGGGACGGGACCTCCGAGCAGTACTTC; CDR3: CASSRRDGTSEQYF
D: TRBD1; size: -; V: TRBV19; J: TRBJ1-5; DNA: TGTGCCAGTACCGTAGACAGGGGGCAAGGTCAGCCCCAGCATTTT; CDR3: CASTVDRGQGQPQHF
D: TRBD1; size: many; V: TRBV24-1; J: TRBJ2-1; DNA: TGTGCCACCAGTGACGAACAGGGGGCACCGAGCTCCTACAATGAGCAGTTCTTC; CDR3: CATSDEQGAPSSYNEQFF
D: -; size: many; V: TRBV3-1; J: TRBJ1-2; DNA: TGTGCCAGCAGCCGAGAAAAACTTACCGGGACAAGCTATGGCTACACCTTC; CDR3: CASSREKLTGTSYGYTF
D: TRBD1; size: few; V: TRBV9; J: TRBJ2-7; DNA: TGTGCCAGCAGCGTAGCTAGGGGGACAGTCTCCTACGAGCAGTACTTC; CDR3: CASSVARGTVSYEQYF
D: -; size: -; V: TRBV18; J: TRBJ1-1; DNA: TGTGCCGGCTCACCGTGGCAGCAAGACATGAACACTGAAGCTTTCTTT; CDR3: CAGSPWQQDMNTEAFF
D: -; size: few; V: TRBV12-3/TRBV12-4; J: TRBJ2-7; DNA: TGTGCCAGCAGTTTTTACGGGAGCGGGTACGAGCAGTACTTC; CDR3: CASSFYGSGYEQYF
D: TRBD1; size: -; V: TRBV9; J: TRBJ2-5; DNA: TGTGCCAGCAGCGGCTCTACAGGGGTGGAGACCCAGTACTTC; CDR3: CASSGSTGVETQYF
D: -; size: few; V: TRBV20-1; J: TRBJ2-1; DNA: TGCAGTGCTAGAGATCAGTTGGCGGACAATGAGCAGTTCTTC; CDR3: CSARDQLADNEQFF
D: -; size: -; V: TRBV15; J: TRBJ1-4; DNA: TGTGCCACCAGCAGAGATCTTGCAACTAATGAAAAACTGTTTTTT; CDR3: CATSRDLATNEKLFF
D: TRBD1; size: -; V: TRBV6-1; J: TRBJ2-2; DNA: TGTGCCAGCAGTCGGGGACAGGCCATCACCGGGGAGCTGTTTTTT; CDR3: CASSRGQAITGELFF
D: TRBD2; size: many; V: TRBV28; J: TRBJ2-1; DNA: TGTGCCAGCAGCACGGGACTAGCGGGTCCCTACAATGAGCAGTTCTTC; CDR3: CASSTGLAGPYNEQFF
D: TRBD1; size: few; V: TRBV15; J: TRBJ2-7; DNA: TGTGCCACCAGCAGAGCCAGAACGGGGGGACAGGGGCAAGAGCAGTACTTC; CDR3: CATSRARTGGQGQEQYF
D: TRBD2; size: many; V: TRBV28; J: TRBJ2-7; DNA: TGTGCCAGCAGCGGGAGGGCCTGGTACGAGCAGTACTTC; CDR3: CASSGRAWYEQYF
D: TRBD2; size: -; V: TRBV6-5; J: TRBJ2-1; DNA: TGTGCCAGCAGTTACTCCTTACTAGCGGGAGGGTACAATGAGCAGTTCTTC; CDR3: CASSYSLLAGGYNEQFF
D: TRBD2; size: few; V: TRBV5-1; J: TRBJ2-3; DNA: TGTGCCAGCAGCTTAGGAGGTCTAGCGGGACCCACAGATACGCAGTATTTT; CDR3: CASSLGGLAGPTDTQYF
D: -; size: -; V: TRBV27; J: TRBJ2-7; DNA: TGTGCCAGCAGCACTCGGGACGGACGCTCCTACGAGCAGTACTTC; CDR3: CASSTRDGRSYEQYF
D: TRBD2; size: few; V: TRBV5-1; J: TRBJ2-1; DNA: TGCGCCAGCAGCGGGACTAGCGGGTACTACAATGAGCAGTTCTTC; CDR3: CASSGTSGYYNEQFF
D: -; size: few; V: TRBV10-3; J: TRBJ1-1; DNA: TGTGCCATCAGTGCCAGTCGAGAGAACACTGAAGCTTTCTTT; CDR3: CAISASRENTEAFF
D: TRBD1; size: many; V: TRBV5-1; J: TRBJ2-5; DNA: TGCGCCAGCAGCTTAGGGCGGAAGACAGGGGGAGAGACCCAGTACTTC; CDR3: CASSLGRKTGGETQYF
D: TRBD2; size: few; V: TRBV13; J: TRBJ2-7; DNA: TGTGCCAGCAGCACCACCCGGGGGGCGGGAGGGTCCTACGAGCAGTACTTC; CDR3: CASSTTRGAGGSYEQYF
D: TRBD2; size: many; V: TRBV3-1; J: TRBJ2-7; DNA: TGTGCCAGCAGCCAGAGACTAGCGGGAGGATACGAGCAGTACTTC; CDR3: CASSQRLAGGYEQYF
D: -; size: many; V: TRBV20-1; J: TRBJ2-3; DNA: TGCAGTGCTAGACTCGGCCCGGGAGATACGCAGTATTTT; CDR3: CSARLGPGDTQYF
D: -; size: -; V: TRBV10-3; J: TRBJ1-4; DNA: TGTGCCATCAGTGACAGGACCGAAAAACTGTTTTTT; CDR3: CAISDRTEKLFF
D: TRBD2; size: many; V: TRBV12-3/TRBV12-4; J: TRBJ2-2; DNA: TGTGCCAGCAGTTTAGGCGGGAGGATTCGGACCGGGGAGCTGTTTTTT; CDR3: CASSLGGRIRTGELFF
D: -; size: many; V: TRBV5-1; J: TRBJ1-2; DNA: TGCGCCAGCAGCTTGGGGGGACCAGCTAACTATGGCTACACCTTC; CDR3: CASSLGGPANYGYTF
D: -; size: many; V: TRBV7-6; J: TRBJ2-7; DNA: TGTGCCAGCAGCTTAGTATCTGGACACCCCTACGAGCAGTACTTC; CDR3: CASSLVSGHPYEQYF
D: TRBD2; size: many; V: TRBV28; J: TRBJ2-7; DNA: TGTGCCAGCAGTTTACAAGCGGGAGCCTACGAGCAGTACTTC; CDR3: CASSLQAGAYEQYF
D: -; size: many; V: TRBV10-3; J: TRBJ2-7; DNA: TGTGCCATCAGTGAGGGAGGGACACACTCGAGCGAGCAGTACTTC; CDR3: CAISEGGTHSSEQYF
D: -; size: -; V: TRBV5-6; J: TRBJ2-1; DNA: TGTGCCAGCAGTCCTGGCGGGACGGGACTTTACAATGAGCAGTTCTTC; CDR3: CASSPGGTGLYNEQFF
D: -; size: many; V: TRBV27; J: TRBJ2-1; DNA: TGTGCCAGCAGTTACCTCGGGGCGGCTAGCTCCTACAATGAGCAGTTCTTC; CDR3: CASSYLGAASSYNEQFF
D: -; size: few; V: TRBV30; J: TRBJ2-6; DNA: TGTGCCTGGAGACTGCAGGGGATAGCAGGGGCCAACGTCCTGACTTTC; CDR3: CAWRLQGIAGANVLTF
D: TRBD1; size: many; V: TRBV28; J: TRBJ2-5; DNA: TGTGCCAGCAGTACCCCCGGACAGGGGGCAGAGACCCAGTACTTC; CDR3: CASSTPGQGAETQYF
D: -; size: -; V: TRBV11-2; J: TRBJ2-1; DNA: TGTGCCAGCAGCAAAACCGGGACTGACAATGAGCAGTTCTTC; CDR3: CASSKTGTDNEQFF
D: TRBD2; size: few; V: TRBV29-1; J: TRBJ2-7; DNA: TGCAGCGTTGACGGTATAGCGGGCCGCCCTAAGTTCGAGCAGTACTTC; CDR3: CSVDGIAGRPKFEQYF
D: -; size: many; V: TRBV10-3; J: TRBJ1-1; DNA: TGTGCCATCGGTGTCCAGAACACTGAAGCTTTCTTT; CDR3: CAIGVQNTEAFF
D: -; size: -; V: TRBV9; J: TRBJ1-2; DNA: TGTGCCAGCAGCGTAGGAGGGAAATCTAACTATGGCTACACCTTC; CDR3: CASSVGGKSNYGYTF
D: -; size: many; V: TRBV30; J: TRBJ1-5; DNA: TGTGCCTGGCAAAAGCGCCCTAGCAATCAGCCCCAGCATTTT; CDR3: CAWQKRPSNQPQHF
D: -; size: many; V: TRBV28; J: TRBJ1-5; DNA: TGTGCCAGCAAAGCCACCCCCGTCAATCAGCCCCAGCATTTT; CDR3: CASKATPVNQPQHF
D: -; size: few; V: TRBV9; J: TRBJ1-4; DNA: TGTGCCAGCAGTGCCTCCAGGGAAATTAAGATAGTTGCAACTAATGAAAAACTGTTTTTT; CDR3: CASSASREIKIVATNEKLFF
D: -; size: many; V: TRBV10-1; J: TRBJ1-4; DNA: TGCGCCAGCAGTGAGTCGACGTCTGGGAATGAAAAACTGTTTTTT; CDR3: CASSESTSGNEKLFF
D: -; size: few; V: TRBV5-1; J: TRBJ2-7; DNA: TGCGCCAGCAGCTTGGCTACGGGAGTGGCCCTCTACGAGCAGTACTTC; CDR3: CASSLATGVALYEQYF
D: TRBD2; size: many; V: TRBV7-9; J: TRBJ2-3; DNA: TGTGCCAGCAGCCCACCGGGACTAGCGACAGATACGCAGTATTTT; CDR3: CASSPPGLATDTQYF